Here is one T cell receptor (beta chain) with its context. Antigen specificity is unknown. The data derive from a study of OX40 agonist ivuxolimab in advanced cancers. Study background: All patients had ivuxolimab intravenously every 2 weeks at 0.01 to 10 mg/kg. Age averaged about 60 years (range about 23 to 85), and more than 80% were male. Study-wide findings and caveats: Clonal expansion among partial responders at 0.1-3.0 mg/kg ranked near the lowest.

Libraries were prepared by immunoSEQ multiplex PCR; TCRdb keeps only in-frame clonotypes and omits some of them. Among about 22,000 clones, 80% to 90% were seen once, and the ten largest hold 50%. Autoimmune disease history or systemic immunosuppression was exclusionary. The CDR3 is made up of 14 amino acids. V shed 3 bases and J shed 9 bases, with 18 bases lying between them. Germline V lookup: CDR1 LNHDA, CDR2 SQIVND (reference sequence). This chain connects TRBV19 to TRBJ2-7; D call uncertain. This TCR came from an adult with an advanced solid tumor such as melanoma, head and neck, liver or kidney cancer. This sample comprised CD4+ or CD8+ T cells sorted from blood, obtained in a trial of the OX40 agonist ivuxolimab. The CDR3 loop is CASSIDLFSGVQYF. Here the CDR3 DNA reads TGTGCCAGTAGTATTGATCTCTTCTCCGGCGTGCAGTACTTC.